Listed below are T cell receptor beta chains from one sample, sequenced in a study of blood T cell repertoires in COVID-19. Assay: immunoSEQ multiplex PCR; the TCRdb copy retains only in-frame clones and omits some. The sample records 200,000 to 300,000 clones, 85% being singletons. Sequenced input: peripheral blood. The receptors were gathered from a woman aged 55-70 years with active or convalescent COVID-19. Both conserved end residues are part of each CDR3. D genes are given only for firm matches. For some rows the clone size is stated as once, few or many, or as a class when expanded; others skip it.

J gene | D gene | V gene | CDR3 length | clone size | CDR3 protein | CDR3 DNA
TRBJ1-3 | . | TRBV19 | 14 | . | CASSQTGSGNTIYF | TGTGCCAGTAGCCAAACAGGGTCTGGAAACACCATATATTTT
TRBJ2-7 | TRBD2 | TRBV7-8 | 16 | . | CASSPNRAPGGYEQYF | TGTGCCAGCAGCCCCAACAGAGCCCCGGGGGGTTACGAGCAGTACTTC
TRBJ2-1 | TRBD2 | TRBV5-1 | 16 | . | CASSLESSGSGNEQFF | TGCGCCAGCAGCTTGGAGTCTAGCGGGAGTGGAAATGAGCAGTTCTTC
TRBJ1-1 | . | TRBV19 | 12 | . | CASQHEGTEAFF | TGTGCCAGTCAACACGAGGGCACTGAAGCTTTCTTT
TRBJ2-3 | TRBD2 | TRBV7-2 | 16 | . | CASSPGLAGGTDTQYF | TGTGCCAGCAGCCCAGGACTAGCGGGGGGCACAGATACGCAGTATTTT
TRBJ1-2 | . | TRBV19 | 12 | . | CASSPTNYGYTF | TGTGCCAGTAGTCCCACTAACTATGGCTACACCTTC
TRBJ2-1 | . | TRBV6-2/TRBV6-3 | 15 | . | CASSPVGGGYNEQFF | TGTGCCAGCAGCCCTGTAGGGGGGGGATACAATGAGCAGTTCTTC
TRBJ1-4 | . | TRBV7-2 | 16 | few | CASSLAVGGPGEKLFF | TGTGCCAGCAGCTTAGCCGTCGGGGGGCCGGGGGAAAAACTGTTTTTT
TRBJ1-6 | TRBD1 | TRBV5-4 | 15 | once | CASSLGNRGNSPLHF | TGTGCCAGCAGCTTAGGAAACAGGGGTAATTCACCCCTCCACTTT
TRBJ1-5 | . | TRBV15 | 15 | . | CATSRAGGSNQPQHF | TGTGCCACCAGCAGAGCGGGGGGCAGCAATCAGCCCCAGCATTTT
TRBJ2-3 | . | TRBV7-2 | 14 | . | CASSPLAGINTQYF | TGTGCCAGCAGCCCACTGGCGGGAATAAATACGCAGTATTTT
TRBJ1-2 | TRBD1 | TRBV28 | 14 | . | CASGLAGQIYGYTF | TGTGCCAGCGGCCTAGCGGGACAGATCTATGGCTACACCTTC
TRBJ2-2 | . | TRBV6-5 | 12 | . | CASSDFPGELFF | TGTGCCAGCAGCGACTTTCCCGGGGAGCTGTTTTTT